The sequence of this T cell receptor (beta chain) was determined in a study of T-cell reconstitution after alpha-beta-depleted transplantation in children (dated by TCRdb to the mid-2010s). Notes on the research overall: Using TCR repertoire profiling, the study quantitatively followed how T-cell immune reconstitution unfolded in children after TCRalphabeta/CD19-depleted allogeneic hematopoietic cell transplantation.

The CDR3 runs 17 amino acids, cysteine and phenylalanine included. Of the read, only the CDR3 DNA is kept; its 51 bases are in frame from base 1. Looking up the germline V gene yields CDR1 LGHNA and CDR2 YSLEER. Trimming removed 4 bases from V and 0 bases from J, leaving 13 bases between the germline ends. As concerns this clonotype: Its antigen remains undetermined. Base-call qualities are not available, and no considerably larger clone is one nucleotide away.

Library preparation employed PCR. The data were produced on an Illumina HiSeq 2500. TCR libraries were prepared with molecular barcoding, using unique molecular identifiers to normalize TCRbeta repertoire quantification. TCRdb reran the public reads through fastp at Q25 and MiXCR, keeping productive beta chains. Entries that share a CDR3 protein sequence are merged under the most common genes and DNA. Present in this sample are about 610,000 distinct CDR3 sequences, about 10% of which were seen just once. Less than 5% of the sample lies in the top ten. The V and J segments used are TRBV4-3 and TRBJ2-6; the D gene cannot be named for sure. The sequence was obtained from a human donor who donated a stem cell graft to a child with acute myeloid leukemia. This specimen was PBMCs from the stem cell graft donor, taken from the stem cell graft. The nucleotides are TGCGCCAGCAGCCCAACTCTAATCGGCTCTGGGGCCAACGTCCTGACTTTC. This gives the protein CASSPTLIGSGANVLTF.